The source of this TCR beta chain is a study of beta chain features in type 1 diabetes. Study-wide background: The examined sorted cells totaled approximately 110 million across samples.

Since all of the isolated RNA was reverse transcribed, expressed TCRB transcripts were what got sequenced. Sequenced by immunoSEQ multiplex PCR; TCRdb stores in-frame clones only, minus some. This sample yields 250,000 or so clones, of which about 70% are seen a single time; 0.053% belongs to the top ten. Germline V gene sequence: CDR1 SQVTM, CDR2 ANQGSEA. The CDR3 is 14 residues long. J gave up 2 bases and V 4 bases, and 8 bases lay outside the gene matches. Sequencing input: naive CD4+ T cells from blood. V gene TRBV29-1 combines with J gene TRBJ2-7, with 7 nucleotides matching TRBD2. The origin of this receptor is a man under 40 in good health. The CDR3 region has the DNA TGCAGCGTTGGAGTGGCGGGAGTCACCTACGAGCAGTACTTC. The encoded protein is CSVGVAGVTYEQYF.